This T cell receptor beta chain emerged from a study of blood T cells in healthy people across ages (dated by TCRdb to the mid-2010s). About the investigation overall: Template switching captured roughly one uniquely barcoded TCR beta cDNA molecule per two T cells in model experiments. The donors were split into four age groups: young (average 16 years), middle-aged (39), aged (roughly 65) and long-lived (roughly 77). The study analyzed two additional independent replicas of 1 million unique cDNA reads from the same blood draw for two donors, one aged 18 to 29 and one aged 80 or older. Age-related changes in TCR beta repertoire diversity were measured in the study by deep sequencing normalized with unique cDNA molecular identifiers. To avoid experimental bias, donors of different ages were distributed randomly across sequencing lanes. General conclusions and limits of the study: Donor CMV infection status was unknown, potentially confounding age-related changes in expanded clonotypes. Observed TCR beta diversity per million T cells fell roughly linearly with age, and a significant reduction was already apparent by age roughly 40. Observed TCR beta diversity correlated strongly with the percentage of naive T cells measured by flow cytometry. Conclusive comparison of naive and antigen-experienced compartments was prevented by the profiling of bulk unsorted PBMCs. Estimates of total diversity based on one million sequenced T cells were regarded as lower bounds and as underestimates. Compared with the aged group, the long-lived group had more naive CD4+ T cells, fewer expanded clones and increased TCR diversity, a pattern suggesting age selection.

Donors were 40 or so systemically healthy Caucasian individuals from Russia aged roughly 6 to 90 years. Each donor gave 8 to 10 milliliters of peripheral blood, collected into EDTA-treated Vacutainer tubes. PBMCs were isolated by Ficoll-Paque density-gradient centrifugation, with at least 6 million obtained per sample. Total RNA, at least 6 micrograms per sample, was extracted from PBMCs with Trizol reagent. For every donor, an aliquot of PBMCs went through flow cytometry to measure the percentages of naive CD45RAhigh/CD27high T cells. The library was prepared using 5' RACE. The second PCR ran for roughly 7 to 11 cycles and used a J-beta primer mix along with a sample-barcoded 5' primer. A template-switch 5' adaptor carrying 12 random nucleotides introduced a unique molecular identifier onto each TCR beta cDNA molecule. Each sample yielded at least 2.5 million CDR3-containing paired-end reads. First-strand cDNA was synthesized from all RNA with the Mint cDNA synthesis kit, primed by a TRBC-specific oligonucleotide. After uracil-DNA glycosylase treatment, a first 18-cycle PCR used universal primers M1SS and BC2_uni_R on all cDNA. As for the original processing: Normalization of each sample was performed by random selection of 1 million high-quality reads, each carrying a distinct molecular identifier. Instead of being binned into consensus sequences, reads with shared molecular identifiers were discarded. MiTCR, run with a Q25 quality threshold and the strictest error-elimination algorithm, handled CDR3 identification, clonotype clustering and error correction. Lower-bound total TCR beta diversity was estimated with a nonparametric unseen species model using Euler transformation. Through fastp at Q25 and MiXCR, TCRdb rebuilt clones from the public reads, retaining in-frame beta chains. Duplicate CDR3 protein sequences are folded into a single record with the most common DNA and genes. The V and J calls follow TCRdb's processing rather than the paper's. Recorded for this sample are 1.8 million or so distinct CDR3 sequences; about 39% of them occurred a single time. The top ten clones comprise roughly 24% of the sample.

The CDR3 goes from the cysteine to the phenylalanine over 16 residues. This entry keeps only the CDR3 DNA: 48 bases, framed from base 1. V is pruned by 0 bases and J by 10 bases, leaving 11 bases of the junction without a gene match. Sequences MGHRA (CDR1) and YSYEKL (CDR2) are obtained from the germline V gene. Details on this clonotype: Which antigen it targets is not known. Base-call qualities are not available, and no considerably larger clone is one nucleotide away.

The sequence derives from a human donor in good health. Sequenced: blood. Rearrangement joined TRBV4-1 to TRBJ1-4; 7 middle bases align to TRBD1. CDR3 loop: CASSQEFGQARRKLFF. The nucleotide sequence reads TGCGCCAGCAGCCAAGAGTTTGGACAGGCAAGGCGAAAACTGTTTTTT.